The 25 T cell receptor beta chains presented below share a single source sample, sequenced in a study of blood T cell repertoires in COVID-19. Generated by immunoSEQ multiplex PCR, the TCRdb table keeps only in-frame clones and is missing some. The sample lists 310,000 or so clones; 89% were seen once. The sequenced sample consisted of PBMCs or T cells enriched from blood (not recorded which). The receptor source for this set is a woman in her forties who had recovered from COVID-19.

The chain joins TRBV6-5 to TRBJ1-1; TRBD1 aligns across 9 bases. Trimming removed 4 bases from V and 11 bases from J; junction bases left unmatched: 8. Germline loops: CDR1 MNHEY, CDR2 SVGAGI. CDR3 size: 13 residues. DNA of the CDR3: TGTGCCAGCAGTTGGGACAGGGCGAGGGATGCTTTCTTT. The encoded protein is CASSWDRARDAFF.

This sequence joins TRBV29-1 and TRBJ2-7, with a weak D call TRBD1 (5 bases). The CDR3 runs to 12 residues. Germline V gene sequence: CDR1 SQVTM, CDR2 ANQGSEA. V shed 3 bases and J shed 3 bases, with 9 bases lying between them. The CDR3 protein is CSVEGQRYEQYF. Here the CDR3 DNA reads TGCAGCGTTGAGGGGCAGCGCTACGAGCAGTACTTC.

This clone showed up just once. The chain has TRBV7-3 and TRBJ2-2; 8 bases are shared with TRBD2. The germline V gene encodes CDR1 SGHTA and CDR2 FQGTGA. V trimming: 5 bases; J trimming: 4 bases; junction bases outside the gene matches: 6. This CDR3 spans 15 amino acids. The CDR3 reads CASSPGLAGTGELFF. In DNA, the CDR3 is TGTGCCAGCAGCCCCGGACTAGCTGGCACCGGGGAGCTGTTTTTT.

The V gene is TRBV11-3, the J gene TRBJ2-3; 9 bases align to TRBD2. Unmatched junction bases numbered 10, after V lost 5 bases and J lost 1 base. Germline CDR1 reads SGHNT; CDR2 reads YENEEA. CDR3 length equals 17 residues. The CDR3 here is CASSLQAGGSGTDTQYF. The CDR3 region has the DNA TGTGCCAGCAGCCTCCAGGCGGGAGGGTCGGGCACAGATACGCAGTATTTT. The variable domain in full, completed from reference TRBV11-3 and TRBJ2-3, reads EAGVVQSPRYKIIEKKQPVAFWCNPISGHNTLYWYLQNLGQGPELLIRYENEEAVDDSQLPKDRFSAERLKGVDSTLKIQPAELGDSAVYLCASSLQAGGSGTDTQYFGPGTRLTVL.

The chain recombines TRBV11-2 with TRBJ1-2; 8 nucleotides line up with TRBD1. Trimming at V came to 2 bases and at J to 4 bases, leaving 3 bases not matched to a gene. The CDR3 consists of 14 residues. Germline loops: CDR1 SGHAT, CDR2 FQNNGV. Here the CDR3 reads CASSLLGQGYGYTF. The CDR3, as DNA: TGTGCCAGCAGCTTACTAGGACAGGGCTATGGCTACACCTTC.

Notes on this clone: The identical CDR3 is also encoded by other nucleotide sequences in the sample. The rearrangement joins TRBV5-6 to TRBJ1-5, with 10 bases fitting TRBD1. The ends lost 4 bases at V and 6 bases at J; junction bases unmatched: 4. Germline CDR1 reads SGHDT; CDR2 reads YYEEEE. The CDR3 contains 14 residues. As DNA, the CDR3 is TGTGCCAGCAGCCCTGGACAGGGGGGTCAGCCCCAGCATTTT. Protein: CASSPGQGGQPQHF. Complete variable domain (other parts from reference TRBV5-6 and TRBJ1-5): DAGVTQSPTHLIKTRGQQVTLRCSPKSGHDTVSWYQQALGQGPQFIFQYYEEEERQRGNFPDRFSGHQFPNYSSELNVNALLLGDSALYLCASSPGQGGQPQHFGDGTRLSIL.

This chain connects TRBV11-2 to TRBJ1-6, with D possibly TRBD1 on 5 matching bases. Looked up from germline, CDR1 is SGHAT and CDR2 is FQNNGV. V lost 4 bases, J lost 0 bases, and 13 bases lay in between. The CDR3 runs to 17 residues. CDR3 DNA: TGTGCCAGCAGCTCGGGACTACGGAGCTCCTATAATTCACCCCTCCACTTT. Encoded protein: CASSSGLRSSYNSPLHF.

On this clone: Other DNA sequences in this specimen translate into the identical CDR3. The rearrangement joins TRBV5-4 to TRBJ1-2; D is possibly TRBD1 (5 bases). Germline-derived CDR1 and CDR2 are SGHNT and YYREEE (reference sequence). The CDR3 length is 13 residues. Trimming removed 0 bases at V and 6 bases at J, with 9 bases between. DNA of the CDR3: TGTGCCAGCAGCTTGGAGCAGGGAAATGGCTACACCTTC. Residues: CASSLEQGNGYTF. The variable domain in full, with the rest retrieved from reference TRBV5-4 and TRBJ1-2, is ETGVTQSPTHLIKTRGQQVTLRCSSQSGHNTVSWYQQALGQGPQFIFQYYREEENGRGNFPPRFSGLQFPNYSSELNVNALELDDSALYLCASSLEQGNGYTFGSGTRLTVV.

The V and J genes are TRBV12-3 or TRBV12-4 and TRBJ1-1; no reliable D call. The CDR3 spans 13 residues. V was cut by 3 bases and J by 1 base, with 6 bases left in between. In DNA form, the CDR3 reads TGTGCCAGCAGTTTGGCAGGGAACACTGAAGCTTTCTTT. Translating gives CASSLAGNTEAFF.

This clone was detected only once. The rearrangement joins TRBV2 to TRBJ1-3; D is perhaps TRBD1 (6 bases). The CDR3 is made up of 14 amino acids. V gave up 3 bases and J gave up 2 bases, with 8 bases separating them. Germline CDR1 reads SNHLY; CDR2 reads FYNNEI. The CDR3 here is CASSETGAGNTIYF. The CDR3 DNA is TGTGCCAGCAGTGAGACAGGAGCTGGAAACACCATATATTTT.

The chain carries TRBV9 and TRBJ1-2; D gene uncertain. Between the trimmed V and J ends, which lost 4 bases and 5 bases, there was a span of 12 bases. This CDR3 spans 13 amino acids. The germline V gene encodes CDR1 SGDLS and CDR2 YYNGEE. The CDR3 spells CASSPWGVYGYTF. CDR3 nucleotide sequence: TGTGCCAGCAGCCCTTGGGGAGTTTATGGCTACACCTTC.

The chain joins TRBV6-4 to TRBJ1-2; TRBD1 aligns across 8 bases. The CDR3 length is 14 residues. The V gene end was trimmed by 4 bases and the J gene end by 8 bases; junction bases not matched to a gene: 9. Germline V gives CDR1 MRHNA, CDR2 SNTAGT. CDR3 nucleotides: TGTGCCAGCAGTGCACAGGGGGACGGGGTCGGCTACACCTTC. Translation gives CASSAQGDGVGYTF.

The sample holds one count of this clone. The rearrangement uses TRBV4-2 and TRBJ2-1; 9 bases are shared with TRBD2. CDR1 and CDR2 (germline): LGHNA, YNFKEQ. Unmatched junction bases numbered 8, after V lost 3 bases and J lost 8 bases. The CDR3 is 15 amino acids. CDR3: CASSQGGLAGHEQFF. The CDR3 DNA reads TGTGCCAGCAGCCAGGGGGGACTAGCTGGCCATGAGCAGTTCTTC.

The CDR3: CASRGQGTGPTGELFF. The CDR3 nucleotides are TGTGCCAGCAGGGGTCAGGGGACAGGTCCCACCGGGGAGCTGTTTTTT. The J gene is TRBJ2-2, the V gene TRBV6-4; 8 bases agree with TRBD1. Germline V lookup: CDR1 MRHNA, CDR2 SNTAGT. The CDR3 contains 16 residues. V trimming: 6 bases; J trimming: 4 bases; junction bases outside the gene matches: 10.

The gene calls are TRBV9 and TRBJ1-5, with a tentative D call TRBD1 (5 bases). V lost 4 bases and J 4 bases, leaving 15 bases between the germline ends. Germline-derived CDR1 and CDR2 are SGDLS and YYNGEE. This CDR3 has 15 amino acids. In DNA, the CDR3 is TGTGCCAGCAGCCTGGAGGGGATTTGGAATCAGCCCCAGCATTTT. Translation: CASSLEGIWNQPQHF.

In this sample, this clone turned up once. The gene calls are TRBV29-1 and TRBJ1-2; D remains ambiguous. The V end was cut by 4 bases, the J end by 4 bases, with 7 bases between. The CDR3 sequence is 11 residues long. In germline, CDR1 is SQVTM, CDR2 ANQGSEA. The CDR3 loop is CSVATIYGYTF. CDR3 coding DNA: TGCAGCGTTGCGACAATCTATGGCTACACCTTC.

V usage is TRBV15 and J usage is TRBJ2-5; 8 nucleotides match TRBD2. Unmatched junction bases numbered 6, after V lost 4 bases and J lost 5 bases. The CDR3 runs 14 residues. The germline CDR1 and CDR2 sequences are LNHNV and YYDKDF (reference sequence). This CDR3 reads CATSIGGGVETQYF. The CDR3 DNA follows: TGTGCCACCAGCATCGGGGGGGGCGTGGAGACCCAGTACTTC.

The genes are TRBV5-1 and TRBJ2-3; D is unclear. Germline V lookup: CDR1 SGHRS, CDR2 YFSETQ. The length of the CDR3 is 15 residues. V dropped 0 bases and J dropped 2 bases, with 10 bases sitting between them. The CDR3 DNA is TGCGCCAGCAGCTTGGTCTTCAGCGTCACAGATACGCAGTATTTT. Amino acids: CASSLVFSVTDTQYF.

The genes are TRBV7-9 and TRBJ2-7; 8 positions match TRBD1. Trimming cost V 8 bases and J 7 bases; bases outside gene matches: 13. This CDR3 is built from 14 residues. The V gene's germline CDR1 is SEHNR and CDR2 FQNEAQ (reference sequence). The CDR3 DNA is TGTGCCAGCCCCCTTCGGGACAGGATCCCTGAGCAGTACTTC. Protein product: CASPLRDRIPEQYF.

The chain has TRBV6-5 and TRBJ1-2; the match to TRBD1 covers 8 bases. The CDR3 is 16 residues long. Germline V lookup: CDR1 MNHEY, CDR2 SVGAGI. After removal of 0 bases from V and 4 bases from J, the junction contained 7 bases not matched to a gene. The CDR3 sequence: CASSYSEAGGGYGYTF. CDR3 DNA sequence: TGTGCCAGCAGTTACTCAGAGGCAGGGGGCGGCTATGGCTACACCTTC.

The table lists this clone with a count of one. This chain links TRBV29-1 with TRBJ2-7; D remains ambiguous. V was trimmed by 4 bases and J by 2 bases, leaving 6 bases between them. Germline V gene data show CDR1 as SQVTM and CDR2 as ANQGSEA. This CDR3 comprises 11 residues. CDR3 protein: CSVGAAYEQYF. The CDR3 DNA is TGCAGCGTTGGGGCAGCCTACGAGCAGTACTTC.

The chain carries TRBV9 and TRBJ2-1; 10 bases agree with TRBD2. CDR3 length: 15 amino acids. Germline V lookup: CDR1 SGDLS, CDR2 YYNGEE. V trimming: 4 bases; J trimming: 7 bases; junction bases outside the gene matches: 8. The DNA of the CDR3 is TGTGCCAGCAGCACCCGGACTAGCGGAGGGAATGAGCAGTTCTTC. Translation: CASSTRTSGGNEQFF. The entire variable domain, with the rest obtained from reference TRBV9 and TRBJ2-1, is as follows: DSGVTQTPKHLITATGQRVTLRCSPRSGDLSVYWYQQSLDQGLQFLIQYYNGEERAKGNILERFSAQQFPDLHSELNLSSLELGDSALYFCASSTRTSGGNEQFFGPGTRLTVL.

The J gene is TRBJ1-5, the V gene TRBV12-5; TRBD1 matches at 7 bases. The germline gives CDR1 LGHNT, CDR2 FRNRAP. V shed 4 bases and J 3 bases; nucleotides not matched to a gene: 12. This CDR3 contains 17 residues. The CDR3 bases are TGTGCTAGTGGTTGGGCCCCGGGGACAGCGACCAATCAGCCCCAGCATTTT. This codes for CASGWAPGTATNQPQHF.

In this sample, this clone turned up once. V is TRBV18 and J is TRBJ2-1, with 11 bases that match TRBD2. V lost 7 bases to trimming and J lost 7 bases; unmatched junction nucleotides: 6. This CDR3 spans 14 amino acids. CDR1 is KGHSH, CDR2 LQKENI, per germline. For the CDR3, the DNA is TGTGCCAGCTTCCTAGCGGGGGGCCCGAATGAGCAGTTCTTC. Protein: CASFLAGGPNEQFF.

This sequence joins TRBV19 and TRBJ1-3; D is unclear. This CDR3 region has 14 residues. V was clipped by 4 bases and J by 0 bases, with 7 bases between them. Germline V gives CDR1 LNHDA, CDR2 SQIVND (reference sequence). Here the CDR3 DNA reads TGTGCCAGTAGTAACTCGTACTCTGGAAACACCATATATTTT. As protein: CASSNSYSGNTIYF.